This T cell receptor beta chain was captured in a study of T cells in Graves' hyperthyroidism and ophthalmopathy. Across the study: Blood from the periphery was taken at initial diagnosis, before any treatment. Notes on the study in general: Most thyroid-expanded clonotypes above 0.001 were also found in blood.

The CDR3 has 13 amino acids. Germline V gene sequence: CDR1 DFQATT, CDR2 SNEGSKA (reference sequence). V was shortened by 6 bases and J by 4 bases, with 15 bases between the two germline ends. This clonotype was seen many times. Antigen unknown. Authors of the study amplified TCR beta CDR3 regions from RNA transcripts. With the HTBI primer set, the TCR CDR3 went through a first round of RT-PCR. One entry per CDR3 protein, called by TCRdb with MiXCR from the multiplex PCR reads. The sample records 150,000 or so distinct CDR3 sequences, over 8% being singletons. Fresh peripheral blood, about 9.6 ml, yielded the PBMCs.

V usage is TRBV20-1 and J usage is TRBJ1-1, with a weak D call TRBD1 (5 bases). The sequencing input was blood. The clonotype comes from a young woman with Graves' hyperthyroidism that later progressed to Graves' ophthalmopathy. CDR3 DNA sequence: TGCAGTGCCCCGACAGCCCAAATCACTGAAGCTTTCTTT. Translating it yields CSAPTAQITEAFF.